The 10 T cell receptor beta chains presented below share a single source sample, sequenced in a study of blood T cell repertoires in COVID-19. Here immunoSEQ multiplex PCR was the method, and the copy in TCRdb shows in-frame clones only, minus some. The table has 25,000 to 35,000 clones, more than 85% seen once. Sequenced: peripheral blood. The receptor set was obtained from a woman in her 70s with COVID-19, enrolled during active disease.

The gene calls are TRBV6-5 and TRBJ1-5; D not certain. Germline V gives CDR1 MNHEY, CDR2 SVGAGI. Trimming cost V 2 bases and J 2 bases, with 4 bases left between them. The CDR3 loop spans 13 amino acids. The chain's CDR3 is CASSYRGNQPQHF. The CDR3 region has the DNA TGTGCCAGCAGTTACAGAGGCAATCAGCCCCAGCATTTT.

This clone was observed once. The rearrangement links TRBV9 to TRBJ2-7; D might be TRBD2 (5 bases). V was cut by 5 bases and J by 0 bases, with 9 bases left in between. The CDR3 spans 13 residues. CDR1 and CDR2 from the germline V gene are SGDLS and YYNGEE. CDR3 DNA: TGTGCCAGCAGGGGAGTCAGCTCCTACGAGCAGTACTTC. Amino acid sequence: CASRGVSSYEQYF.

This clone was seen only a few times. This sequence joins TRBV7-2 and TRBJ1-5; the D gene is possibly TRBD1 (6 bases). V lost 5 bases and J 0 bases, leaving 11 bases between the germline ends. Per germline, CDR1 SGHTA and CDR2 FQGNSA. The CDR3 extends over 15 amino acids. The CDR3 reads CASSSIRGSNQPQHF. CDR3 coding DNA: TGTGCCAGCAGCAGCATCAGGGGTAGCAATCAGCCCCAGCATTTT. Filled out from reference TRBV7-2 and TRBJ1-5, the complete variable domain reads GAGVSQSPSNKVTEKGKDVELRCDPISGHTALYWYRQSLGQGLEFLIYFQGNSAPDKSGLPSDRFSAERTGGSVSTLTIQRTQQEDSAVYLCASSSIRGSNQPQHFGDGTRLSIL.

The chain uses TRBV28 and TRBJ2-6, with no clear D. Per the germline V gene, CDR1 is MDHEN and CDR2 is SYDVKM. V lost 2 bases to trimming and J lost 0 bases, with 8 bases between them. The CDR3 consists of 16 residues. The CDR3 reads CASSLAGSSGANVLTF. For the CDR3, the DNA is TGTGCCAGCAGTTTAGCAGGAAGCTCTGGGGCCAACGTCCTGACTTTC.

The chain combines TRBV5-1 with TRBJ2-1; D gene uncertain. Germline V gene data show CDR1 as SGHRS and CDR2 as YFSETQ. The CDR3 is 13 residues long. Trimming stripped 8 bases from V and 5 bases from J, with 14 bases between. Here the CDR3 reads CASKQTANNEQFF. Here the CDR3 DNA reads TGCGCCAGTAAACAGACGGCGAACAATGAGCAGTTCTTC.

The chain combines TRBV29-1 with TRBJ1-1; unclear D gene. Germline loops: CDR1 SQVTM, CDR2 ANQGSEA. The V end lost 7 bases, the J end lost 3 bases, and 9 bases lay between the germline ends. The length of the CDR3 is 11 residues. CDR3 in amino acids: CSAWRDTEAFF. The CDR3 bases are TGCAGCGCGTGGAGGGACACTGAAGCTTTCTTT.

This rearrangement joins TRBV19 to TRBJ2-3; 14 bases map to TRBD2. V gave up 5 bases and J gave up 1 base; unmatched junction bases: 5. CDR3 length equals 17 residues. Germline-derived CDR1 and CDR2 are LNHDA and SQIVND (reference sequence). The CDR3 region has the DNA TGTGCCAGTAGTCGTACGGGACTAGCGGGAGGCACAGATACGCAGTATTTT. Translated, it gives CASSRTGLAGGTDTQYF.

Here the CDR3 DNA reads TGTGCCAGCAGAGGGAGATCGAACACCGGGGAGCTGTTTTTT. This sequence encodes CASRGRSNTGELFF. The rearrangement links TRBV2 to TRBJ2-2; D might be TRBD2 (5 bases). The germline CDR1 and CDR2 sequences are SNHLY and FYNNEI. Deletions cut 6 bases from V and 0 bases from J, with 8 bases between. CDR3 size: 14 residues.

The CDR3 reads CASSPSSGANTQYF. The DNA for the CDR3 is TGTGCCAGCTCACCATCCTCTGGGGCAAATACGCAGTATTTT. The chain employs TRBV18 and TRBJ2-3, with TRBD1 as a possible D gene (5 bases). The V end was cut by 2 bases, the J end by 7 bases, with 13 bases between. CDR1 and CDR2 (germline): KGHSH, LQKENI. The CDR3 has 14 amino acids.

The chain is built from TRBV9 and TRBJ2-1; no clear D. Germline V gene lookup returns CDR1 SGDLS and CDR2 YYNGEE. The CDR3 has 12 amino acids. The V gene lost 3 bases and the J gene lost 8 bases, with 9 bases spanning the gap. DNA of the CDR3: TGTGCCAGCAGCGCGAGTATTTATGAGCAGTTCTTC. Translation gives CASSASIYEQFF.